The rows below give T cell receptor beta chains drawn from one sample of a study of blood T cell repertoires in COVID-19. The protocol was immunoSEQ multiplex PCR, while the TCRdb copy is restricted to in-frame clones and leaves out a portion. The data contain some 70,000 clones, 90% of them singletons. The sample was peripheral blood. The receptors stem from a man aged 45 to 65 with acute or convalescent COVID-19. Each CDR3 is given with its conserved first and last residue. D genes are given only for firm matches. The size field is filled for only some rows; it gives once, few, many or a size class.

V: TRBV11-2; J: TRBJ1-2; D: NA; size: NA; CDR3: CASSLSNYGYTF; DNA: TGTGCCAGCAGCTTAAGCAACTATGGCTACACCTTC
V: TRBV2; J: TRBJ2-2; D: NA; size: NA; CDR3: CASSEVYRRNTGELFF; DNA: TGTGCCAGCAGTGAAGTGTATAGGAGGAACACCGGGGAGCTGTTTTTT
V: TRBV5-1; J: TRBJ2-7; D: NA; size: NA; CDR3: CASSLSHEQYF; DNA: TGCGCCAGCAGCTTAAGCCACGAGCAGTACTTC
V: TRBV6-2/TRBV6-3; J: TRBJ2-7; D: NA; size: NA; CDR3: CASRPDTGRRLEQYF; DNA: TGTGCCAGCAGACCTGACACTGGCCGGAGACTAGAGCAGTACTTC
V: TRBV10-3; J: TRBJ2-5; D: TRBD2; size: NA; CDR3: CAISDGTGLAARPMYF; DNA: TGTGCCATCAGTGACGGAACAGGACTAGCGGCACGCCCGATGTACTTC
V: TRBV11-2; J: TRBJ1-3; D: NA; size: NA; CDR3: CASSLRGGLFGNTIYF; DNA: TGTGCCAGCAGCTTGAGGGGGGGACTTTTTGGAAACACCATATATTTT
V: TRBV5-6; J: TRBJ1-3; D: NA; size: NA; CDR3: CASTSIGGSGNTIYF; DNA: TGTGCCAGCACGTCTATAGGCGGCTCTGGAAACACCATATATTTT
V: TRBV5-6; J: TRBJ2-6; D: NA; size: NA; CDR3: CASSLVGGRSGANVLTF; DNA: TGTGCCAGCAGCTTGGTGGGCGGGCGCTCTGGGGCCAACGTCCTGACTTTC
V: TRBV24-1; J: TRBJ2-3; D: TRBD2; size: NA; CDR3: CAISDGGRPTDTQYF; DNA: TGTGCCATCAGTGATGGCGGGAGGCCGACAGATACGCAGTATTTT
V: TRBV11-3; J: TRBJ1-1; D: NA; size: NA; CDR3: CASSSVGYTEAFF; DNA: TGTGCCAGCAGCTCTGTCGGGTACACTGAAGCTTTCTTT
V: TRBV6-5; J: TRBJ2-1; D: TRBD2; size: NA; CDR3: CASRSGTSGRGEQFF; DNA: TGTGCCAGCAGATCCGGGACTAGCGGGAGGGGAGAGCAGTTCTTC
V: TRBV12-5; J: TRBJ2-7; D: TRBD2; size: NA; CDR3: CASGLAPGGGEQYF; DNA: TGTGCTAGTGGTTTGGCCCCGGGAGGCGGGGAGCAGTACTTC
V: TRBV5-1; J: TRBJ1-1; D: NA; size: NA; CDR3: CASSDRDNMNTEAFF; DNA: TGCGCCAGCAGCGACCGGGACAACATGAACACTGAAGCTTTCTTT
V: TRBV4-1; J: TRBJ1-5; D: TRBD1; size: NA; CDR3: CASSQEAGGGNQPQHF; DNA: TGCGCCAGCAGCCAAGAGGCAGGGGGTGGTAATCAGCCCCAGCATTTT
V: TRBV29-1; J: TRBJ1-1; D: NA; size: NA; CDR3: CSVGRDPLEAFF; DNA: TGCAGCGTTGGGAGGGACCCCCTGGAAGCTTTCTTT
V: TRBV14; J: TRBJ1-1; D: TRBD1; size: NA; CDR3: CASSQKGAQGLTEAFF; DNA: TGTGCCAGCAGCCAAAAAGGGGCACAGGGGCTCACTGAAGCTTTCTTT
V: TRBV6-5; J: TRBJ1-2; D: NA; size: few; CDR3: CASSSPAGRYGYTF; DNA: TGTGCCAGCAGTTCCCCCGCAGGGCGCTATGGCTACACCTTC
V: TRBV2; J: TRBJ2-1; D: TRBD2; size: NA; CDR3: CASSEGLAGGIEQFF; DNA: TGTGCCAGCAGTGAGGGACTAGCGGGAGGAATTGAGCAGTTCTTC
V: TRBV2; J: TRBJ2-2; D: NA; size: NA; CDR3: CAILGQGSPNTGELFF; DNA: TGTGCCATCTTGGGGCAAGGTTCACCTAACACCGGGGAGCTGTTTTTT
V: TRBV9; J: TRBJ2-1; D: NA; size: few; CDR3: CASSVGLDYNEQFF; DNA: TGTGCCAGCAGCGTAGGACTAGACTACAATGAGCAGTTCTTC
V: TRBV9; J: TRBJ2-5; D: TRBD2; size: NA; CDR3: CASSPRLAKETQYF; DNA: TGTGCCAGCAGCCCTAGACTAGCGAAAGAGACCCAGTACTTC
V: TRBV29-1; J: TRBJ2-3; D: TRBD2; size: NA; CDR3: CSVATGLEDTQYF; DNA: TGCAGCGTGGCAACCGGACTAGAAGATACGCAGTATTTT
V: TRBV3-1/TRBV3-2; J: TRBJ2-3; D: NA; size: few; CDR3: CASSQDGGGVGGVTQYF; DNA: TGTGCCAGCAGCCAAGATGGCGGCGGGGTAGGCGGGGTTACGCAGTATTTT
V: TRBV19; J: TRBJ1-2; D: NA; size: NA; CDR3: CASSIGQVNYGYTF; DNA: TGTGCCAGTAGTATCGGTCAAGTTAACTATGGCTACACCTTC
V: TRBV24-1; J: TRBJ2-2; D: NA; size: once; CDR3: CATEGQGGRGTGELFF; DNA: TGTGCCACCGAGGGCCAGGGGGGACGGGGCACCGGGGAGCTGTTTTTT
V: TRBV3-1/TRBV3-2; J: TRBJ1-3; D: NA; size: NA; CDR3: CATAPVHSGNTIYF; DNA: TGTGCCACCGCCCCAGTACACTCTGGAAACACCATATATTTT
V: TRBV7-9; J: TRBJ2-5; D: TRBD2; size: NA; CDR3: CASTWEGGPGSQYF; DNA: TGTGCCAGCACCTGGGAGGGAGGCCCGGGTAGCCAGTACTTC
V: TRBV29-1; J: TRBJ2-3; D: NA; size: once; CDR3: CSVGLRGNTDTQYF; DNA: TGCAGCGTAGGGTTGCGGGGAAACACAGATACGCAGTATTTT
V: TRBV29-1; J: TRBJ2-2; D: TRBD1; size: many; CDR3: CSVVVGQGVTGELFF; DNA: TGCAGCGTTGTCGTGGGACAGGGGGTCACCGGGGAGCTGTTTTTT
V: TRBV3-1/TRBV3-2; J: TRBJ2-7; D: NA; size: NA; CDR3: CASSQTTGSYEQYF; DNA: TGTGCCAGCAGCCAAACGACGGGGAGCTACGAGCAGTACTTC
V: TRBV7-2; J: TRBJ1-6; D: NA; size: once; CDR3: CASSLGLGDSYNSPLHF; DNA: TGTGCCAGCAGCTTAGGGTTAGGGGATTCCTATAATTCACCCCTCCACTTT
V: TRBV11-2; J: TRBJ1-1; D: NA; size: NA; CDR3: CASSLKFGERNTEAFF; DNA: TGTGCCAGCAGCCTTAAGTTCGGTGAAAGGAACACTGAAGCTTTCTTT
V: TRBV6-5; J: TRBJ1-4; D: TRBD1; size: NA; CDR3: CASRGTGSTNEKLFF; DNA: TGTGCCAGCAGGGGGACAGGTTCAACTAATGAAAAACTGTTTTTT
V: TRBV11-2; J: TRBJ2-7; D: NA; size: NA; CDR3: CASSLDLPYEQYF; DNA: TGTGCCAGCAGCTTAGATCTTCCCTACGAGCAGTACTTC
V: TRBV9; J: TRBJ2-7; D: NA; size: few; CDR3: CASSVGTFSYEQYF; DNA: TGTGCCAGCAGCGTTGGGACATTCTCCTACGAGCAGTACTTC
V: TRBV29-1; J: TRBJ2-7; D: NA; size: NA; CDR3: CSVVLLSEQYF; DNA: TGCAGCGTTGTGTTACTATCCGAGCAGTACTTC
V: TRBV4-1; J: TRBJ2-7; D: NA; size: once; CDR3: CASSQAQGRDEQYF; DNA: TGCGCCAGCAGCCAAGCACAGGGTAGGGACGAGCAGTACTTC
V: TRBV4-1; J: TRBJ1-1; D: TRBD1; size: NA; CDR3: CASRPLTGGLTEAFF; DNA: TGCGCCAGCAGACCTTTGACAGGGGGCCTTACTGAAGCTTTCTTT